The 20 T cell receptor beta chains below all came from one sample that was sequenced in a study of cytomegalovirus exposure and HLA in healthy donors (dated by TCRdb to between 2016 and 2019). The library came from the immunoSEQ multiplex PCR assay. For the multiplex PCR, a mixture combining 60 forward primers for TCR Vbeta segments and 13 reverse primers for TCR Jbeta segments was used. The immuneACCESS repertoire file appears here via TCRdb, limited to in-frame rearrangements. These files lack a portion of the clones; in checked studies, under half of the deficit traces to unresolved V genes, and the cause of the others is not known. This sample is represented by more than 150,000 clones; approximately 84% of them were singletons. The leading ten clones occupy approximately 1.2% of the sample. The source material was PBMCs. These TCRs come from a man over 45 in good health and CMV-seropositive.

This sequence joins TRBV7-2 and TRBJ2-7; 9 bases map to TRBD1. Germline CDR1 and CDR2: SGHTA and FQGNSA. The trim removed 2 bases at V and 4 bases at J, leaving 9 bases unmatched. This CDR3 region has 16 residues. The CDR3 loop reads CASSLWGQGSDYEQYF. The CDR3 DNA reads TGTGCCAGCAGCTTATGGGGACAGGGTTCCGATTACGAGCAGTACTTC.

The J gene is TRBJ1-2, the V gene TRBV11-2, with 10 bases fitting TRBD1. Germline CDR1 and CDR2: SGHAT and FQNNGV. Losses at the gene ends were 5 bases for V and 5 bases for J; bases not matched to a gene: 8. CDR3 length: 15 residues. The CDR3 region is CASSTPRQGAYGYTF. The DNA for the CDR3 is TGTGCCAGCAGCACCCCGAGACAGGGGGCATATGGCTACACCTTC.

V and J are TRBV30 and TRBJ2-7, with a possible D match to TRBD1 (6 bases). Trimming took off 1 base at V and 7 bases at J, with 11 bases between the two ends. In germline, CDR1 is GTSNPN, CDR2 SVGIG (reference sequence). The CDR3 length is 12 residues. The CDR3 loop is CAWSGGLGEQYF. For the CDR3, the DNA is TGTGCCTGGAGTGGGGGGCTGGGTGAGCAGTACTTC.

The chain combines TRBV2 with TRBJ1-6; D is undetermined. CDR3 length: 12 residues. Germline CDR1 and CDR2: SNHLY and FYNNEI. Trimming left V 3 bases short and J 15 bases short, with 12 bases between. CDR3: CASSESWEGLHF. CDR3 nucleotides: TGTGCCAGCAGTGAGTCCTGGGAGGGCCTCCACTTT.

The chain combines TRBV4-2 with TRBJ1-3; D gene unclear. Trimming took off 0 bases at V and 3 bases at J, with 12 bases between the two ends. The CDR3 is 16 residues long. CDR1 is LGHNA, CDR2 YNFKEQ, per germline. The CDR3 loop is CASSQDWGDNGNTIYF. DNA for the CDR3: TGTGCCAGCAGCCAAGACTGGGGAGACAATGGAAACACCATATATTTT.

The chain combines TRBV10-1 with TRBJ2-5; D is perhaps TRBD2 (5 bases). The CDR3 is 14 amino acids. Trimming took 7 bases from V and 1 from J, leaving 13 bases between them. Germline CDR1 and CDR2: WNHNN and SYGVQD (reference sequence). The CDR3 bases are TGCGCCAGCACCAAGACTACAACCCAAGAGACCCAGTACTTC. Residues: CASTKTTTQETQYF.

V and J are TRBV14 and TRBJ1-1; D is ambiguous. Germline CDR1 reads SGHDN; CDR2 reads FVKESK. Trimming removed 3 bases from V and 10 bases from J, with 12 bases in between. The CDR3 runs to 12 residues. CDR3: CASSQEQRGAFF. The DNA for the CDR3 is TGTGCCAGCAGCCAGGAACAAAGAGGAGCTTTCTTT.

As DNA, the CDR3 is TGTGCCAGCAGTTACAGGGGGCGCTTCACTGAAGCTTTCTTT. Translation: CASSYRGRFTEAFF. The chain carries TRBV5-6 and TRBJ1-1, with 9 bases matching TRBD1. The germline CDR1 and CDR2 sequences are SGHDT and YYEEEE. Trimming at V came to 5 bases and at J to 4 bases, leaving 6 bases not matched to a gene. The CDR3 sequence is 14 residues long.

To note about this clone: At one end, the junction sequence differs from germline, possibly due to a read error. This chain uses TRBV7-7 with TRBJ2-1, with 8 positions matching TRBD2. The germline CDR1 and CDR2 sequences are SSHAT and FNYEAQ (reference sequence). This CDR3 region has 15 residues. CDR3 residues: CASSSRAGGNNEQFF. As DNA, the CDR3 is TGTGCTAGCAGCTCAAGGGCGGGAGGAAACAATGAGCAGTTCTTC.

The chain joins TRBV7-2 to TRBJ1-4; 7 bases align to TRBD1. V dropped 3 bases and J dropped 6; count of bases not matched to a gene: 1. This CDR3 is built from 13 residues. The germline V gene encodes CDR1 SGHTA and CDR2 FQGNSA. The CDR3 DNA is TGTGCCAGCAGCTTGACAGGGTATGAAAAACTGTTTTTT. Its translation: CASSLTGYEKLFF.

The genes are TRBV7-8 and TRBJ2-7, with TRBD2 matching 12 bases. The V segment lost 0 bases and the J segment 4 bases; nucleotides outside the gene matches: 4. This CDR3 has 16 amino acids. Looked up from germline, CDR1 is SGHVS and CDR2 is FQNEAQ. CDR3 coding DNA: TGTGCCAGCAGCTTAGCGCTAGCGGGAGGGCCGTACGAGCAGTACTTC. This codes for CASSLALAGGPYEQYF.

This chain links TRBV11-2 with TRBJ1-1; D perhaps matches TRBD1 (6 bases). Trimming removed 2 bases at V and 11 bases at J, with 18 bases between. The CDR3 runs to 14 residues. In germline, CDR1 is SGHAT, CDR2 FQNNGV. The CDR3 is CASSLTDRLGRAFF. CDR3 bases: TGTGCCAGCAGCTTAACCGACAGGCTAGGGCGGGCTTTCTTT.

This chain's CDR3 is CASSPRGTAYGYTF. In DNA form, the CDR3 reads TGTGCCAGCAGCCCCCGCGGGACAGCGTATGGCTACACCTTC. The chain combines TRBV9 with TRBJ1-2; 7 bases map to TRBD1. Germline V gene lookup returns CDR1 SGDLS and CDR2 YYNGEE. With V trimmed by 4 bases and J by 5 bases, 8 bases remained unmatched. The length of the CDR3 is 14 residues.

The CDR3 coding sequence is TGTGCCAGCTCACCCAGGGCTCGGAACACCGGGGAGCTGTTTTTT. Translation gives CASSPRARNTGELFF. The rearrangement joins TRBV18 to TRBJ2-2; TRBD1 is a possible D gene (5 bases). With 3 bases removed from V and 1 base from J, the gap between germline ends came to 9 bases. CDR1 and CDR2 from the germline V gene are KGHSH and LQKENI. The CDR3 has 15 amino acids. Variable domain in full (rest from reference TRBV18 and TRBJ2-2): NAGVMQNPRHLVRRRGQEARLRCSPMKGHSHVYWYRQLPEEGLKFMVYLQKENIIDESGMPKERFSAEFPKEGPSILRIQQVVRGDSAAYFCASSPRARNTGELFFGEGSRLTVL.

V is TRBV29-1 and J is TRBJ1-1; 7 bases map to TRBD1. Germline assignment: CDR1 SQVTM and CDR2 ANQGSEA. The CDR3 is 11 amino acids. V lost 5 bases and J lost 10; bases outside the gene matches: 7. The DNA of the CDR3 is TGCAGCGTTCGGACAGGTCTCGGAGCTTTCTTT. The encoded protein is CSVRTGLGAFF.

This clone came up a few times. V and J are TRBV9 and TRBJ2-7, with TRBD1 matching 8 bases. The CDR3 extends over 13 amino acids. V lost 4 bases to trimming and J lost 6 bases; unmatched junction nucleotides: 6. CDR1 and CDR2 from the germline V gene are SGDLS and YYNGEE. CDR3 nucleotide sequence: TGTGCCAGCAGCCGGACAGGGTGGGCCGAGCAGTACTTC. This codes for CASSRTGWAEQYF.

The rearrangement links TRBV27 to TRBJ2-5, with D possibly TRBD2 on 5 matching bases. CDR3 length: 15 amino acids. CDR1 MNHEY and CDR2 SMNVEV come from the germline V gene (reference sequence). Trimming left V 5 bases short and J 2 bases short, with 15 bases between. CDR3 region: CASSHSAGIQETQYF. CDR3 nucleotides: TGTGCCAGCAGTCACTCGGCGGGCATACAAGAGACCCAGTACTTC.

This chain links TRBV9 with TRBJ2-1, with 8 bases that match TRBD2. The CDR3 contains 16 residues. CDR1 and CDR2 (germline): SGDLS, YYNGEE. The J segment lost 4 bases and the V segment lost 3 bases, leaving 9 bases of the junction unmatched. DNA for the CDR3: TGTGCCAGCAGCGCTCGAAGCGGGACTAGATACAATGAGCAGTTCTTC. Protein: CASSARSGTRYNEQFF. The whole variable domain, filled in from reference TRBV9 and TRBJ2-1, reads DSGVTQTPKHLITATGQRVTLRCSPRSGDLSVYWYQQSLDQGLQFLIQYYNGEERAKGNILERFSAQQFPDLHSELNLSSLELGDSALYFCASSARSGTRYNEQFFGPGTRLTVL.

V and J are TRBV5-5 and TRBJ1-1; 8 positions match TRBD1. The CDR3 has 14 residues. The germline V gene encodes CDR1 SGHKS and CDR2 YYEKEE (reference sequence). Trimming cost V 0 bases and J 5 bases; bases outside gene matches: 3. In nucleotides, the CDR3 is TGTGCCAGCAGCTTGGAGGACAGGGTTACTGAAGCTTTCTTT. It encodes CASSLEDRVTEAFF.

In DNA form, the CDR3 reads TGTGCCACCAGCTTGGACAGGGGAGGAACCACTGAAGCTTTCTTT. Translated: CATSLDRGGTTEAFF. The chain uses TRBV15 and TRBJ1-1; 9 nucleotides agree with TRBD1. This CDR3 has 15 amino acids. V shed 5 bases and J 4 bases; nucleotides not matched to a gene: 8. The V gene's germline CDR1 is LNHNV and CDR2 YYDKDF (reference sequence).